This is a list of T cell receptor beta chains from one sample in a study of blood T cell repertoires in COVID-19. Produced via immunoSEQ multiplex PCR; TCRdb's table is partial and in-frame only. This table holds roughly 150,000 clones, 84% found once. The sample comprised PBMCs or T cells enriched from blood (not recorded which). These receptors were obtained from a man in his fifties who had recovered from COVID-19. The CDR3 runs from the conserved cysteine through the conserved F or W. D genes are given only for firm matches. Not every row has a clone size; where given, it reads once, few, many or a size class.

j_call clone_size d_call v_call cdr3_aa cdr3_nt
TRBJ1-1 NA NA TRBV6-2/TRBV6-3 CASSFGRGGTEAFF TGTGCCAGCAGTTTTGGCAGGGGCGGCACTGAAGCTTTCTTT
TRBJ1-4 NA NA TRBV7-8 CASSLGQPNEKLFF TGTGCCAGCAGCCTCGGACAGCCTAATGAAAAACTGTTTTTT
TRBJ2-6 few TRBD1 TRBV3-1/TRBV3-2 CASSPEGAAGANVLTF TGTGCCAGCAGCCCCGAGGGGGCAGCTGGGGCCAACGTCCTGACTTTC
TRBJ1-6 NA NA TRBV18 CASSAAPGTPLHF TGTGCCAGCTCAGCTGCCCCAGGGACACCCCTCCACTTT
TRBJ1-1 NA TRBD1 TRBV18 CASSPPSRTLQGAAFF TGTGCCAGCTCACCACCGTCACGTACCCTACAGGGGGCAGCTTTCTTT
TRBJ1-1 NA TRBD1 TRBV4-1 CASSQGNRGTEAFF TGCGCCAGCAGCCAAGGAAACAGGGGGACTGAAGCTTTCTTT
TRBJ2-7 few TRBD2 TRBV10-1 CATPLKGGGSPYEQYF TGCGCCACCCCGCTCAAGGGCGGGGGGTCACCATACGAGCAGTACTTC
TRBJ2-3 NA TRBD2 TRBV5-1 CASSVGLAGGPSTDTQYF TGCGCCAGCAGCGTGGGACTAGCGGGGGGGCCATCGACAGATACGCAGTATTTT
TRBJ1-2 NA TRBD1 TRBV30 CAWSVTSGGSYGYTF TGTGCCTGGAGTGTAACGTCAGGGGGTAGTTATGGCTACACCTTC
TRBJ1-2 once TRBD1 TRBV5-6 CASSLSRDRFSNYGYTF TGTGCCAGCAGCCTGTCCCGGGACAGATTCTCTAACTATGGCTACACCTTC
TRBJ2-2 NA NA TRBV9 CASSVGHGGRTGELFF TGTGCCAGCAGCGTAGGTCACGGGGGGCGGACCGGGGAGCTGTTTTTT
TRBJ1-5 NA NA TRBV2 CASSEIQGRQPQHF TGTGCCAGCAGTGAAATCCAGGGTCGTCAGCCCCAGCATTTT
TRBJ2-1 NA NA TRBV5-5 CASSQDWSSYNEQFF TGTGCCAGCAGTCAGGACTGGAGCTCCTACAATGAGCAGTTCTTC
TRBJ1-3 NA NA TRBV19 CASREGFSGNTIYF TGTGCCAGTAGGGAGGGGTTCTCTGGAAACACCATATATTTT
TRBJ2-7 NA TRBD1 TRBV6-5 CASRLGQGYEQYF TGTGCCAGCAGGTTGGGACAGGGCTACGAGCAGTACTTC
TRBJ2-7 once TRBD1 TRBV5-1 CASSSGTGEHEQYF TGCGCCAGCAGTTCCGGGACAGGGGAGCACGAGCAGTACTTC
TRBJ1-6 NA NA TRBV12-3/TRBV12-4 CASTPRQNSPLHF TGTGCCAGCACCCCCAGACAGAACTCACCCCTCCACTTT
TRBJ2-1 NA NA TRBV11-2 CASSPSGLHEQFF TGTGCCAGCAGCCCTTCAGGGTTACATGAGCAGTTCTTC
TRBJ2-2 NA TRBD2 TRBV4-3 CASSQELAGGRTGELFF TGCGCCAGCAGCCAAGAGTTAGCGGGGGGGCGTACCGGGGAGCTGTTTTTT
TRBJ2-3 NA TRBD2 TRBV7-2 CASSGGGYTDTQYF TGTGCCAGCAGCGGCGGGGGGTACACAGATACGCAGTATTTT
TRBJ2-2 few NA TRBV5-1 CASSFRPPGQQGTGELFF TGCGCCAGCAGCTTCCGACCACCGGGCCAGCAGGGCACCGGGGAGCTGTTTTTT
TRBJ1-2 NA NA TRBV2 CASRDTTVYGYTF TGTGCCAGCAGGGACACGACGGTCTATGGCTACACCTTC
TRBJ2-1 few NA TRBV29-1 CSVVSVVGDRYNEQFF TGCAGCGTTGTATCGGTAGTCGGGGATCGCTACAATGAGCAGTTCTTC
TRBJ2-7 NA NA TRBV18 CASSPRRVLRYEQYF TGTGCCAGCTCACCGCGTAGAGTTCTGAGATACGAGCAGTACTTC
TRBJ2-1 once NA TRBV4-3 CASSQETGNEQFF TGCGCCAGCAGCCAAGAAACGGGAAATGAGCAGTTCTTC
TRBJ1-6 NA TRBD1 TRBV6-5 CASRRGDRDNSPLHF TGTGCCAGCAGGAGGGGGGACAGGGATAATTCACCCCTCCACTTT
TRBJ2-3 NA TRBD1 TRBV5-1 CASSLPGQGTDTQYF TGCGCCAGCAGCCTCCCGGGACAGGGGACAGATACGCAGTATTTT
TRBJ2-2 NA NA TRBV5-8 CASTLGRGTNTGELFF TGTGCCAGCACCCTTGGCAGGGGAACGAACACCGGGGAGCTGTTTTTT
TRBJ2-5 NA NA TRBV30 CAWSRQGPGGQYF TGTGCCTGGAGTCGGCAGGGCCCAGGTGGCCAGTACTTC
TRBJ2-7 NA NA TRBV19 CASSDAGDGQYF TGTGCCAGTAGTGACGCAGGGGATGGGCAGTACTTC
TRBJ2-1 NA NA TRBV4-1 CASSPPGVSYNEQFF TGCGCCAGCAGCCCCCCAGGGGTCAGCTACAATGAGCAGTTCTTC
TRBJ1-2 NA TRBD1 TRBV27 CASSYGQGVYGYTF TGTGCCAGCAGTTACGGACAGGGGGTATATGGCTACACCTTC
TRBJ2-7 NA TRBD2 TRBV19 CASSIGSGVWYEQYF TGTGCCAGTAGTATCGGTAGCGGGGTATGGTACGAGCAGTACTTC
TRBJ2-3 few TRBD2 TRBV4-2 CASSPMTSETDTQYF TGTGCCAGCAGCCCCATGACTAGCGAGACAGATACGCAGTATTTT
TRBJ1-2 NA NA TRBV5-1 CASSPDSSYGYTF TGCGCCAGCAGCCCGGACAGCAGCTATGGCTACACCTTC
TRBJ2-7 NA TRBD2 TRBV30 CAGRSGSYEQYF TGTGCCGGAAGGAGCGGGAGCTACGAGCAGTACTTC
TRBJ1-1 NA TRBD1 TRBV29-1 CSVEEFQGASTEAFF TGCAGCGTTGAAGAATTTCAGGGGGCAAGTACTGAAGCTTTCTTT
TRBJ2-2 NA NA TRBV12-5 CASGAIETGELFF TGTGCTAGTGGTGCTATAGAAACCGGGGAGCTGTTTTTT
TRBJ2-5 once TRBD2 TRBV18 CASSPPAGGTQTQYF TGTGCCAGCTCACCTCCAGCGGGGGGGACCCAGACCCAGTACTTC
TRBJ1-1 NA TRBD1 TRBV11-2 CASRTGKGLNTEAFF TGTGCCAGCAGGACAGGGAAGGGTTTGAACACTGAAGCTTTCTTT
TRBJ2-7 NA TRBD1 TRBV14 CASSRTGSVVEQYF TGTGCCAGCAGTCGGACAGGGAGCGTGGTCGAGCAGTACTTC
TRBJ1-2 NA NA TRBV3-1/TRBV3-2 CASSQYGYGYTF TGTGCCAGCAGCCAATACGGGTATGGCTACACCTTC
TRBJ1-1 NA NA TRBV4-1 CASSQRGTEAFF TGCGCCAGCAGCCAAAGGGGGACTGAAGCTTTCTTT
TRBJ1-1 few TRBD1 TRBV5-1 CASSQGQALLNTEAFF TGCGCCAGCAGCCAGGGACAGGCTCTCTTGAACACTGAAGCTTTCTTT
TRBJ2-4 once NA TRBV7-2 CASSTRAGRGSSPKNIQYF TGTGCCAGCAGCACTCGGGCCGGGCGGGGAAGCTCTCCCAAAAACATTCAGTACTTC
TRBJ1-2 NA NA TRBV4-1 CASSQEIRREGRGYTF TGCGCCAGCAGCCAAGAAATAAGGAGGGAGGGAAGAGGCTACACCTTC
TRBJ1-4 NA TRBD1 TRBV5-1 CASSEEQGAGEKLFF TGCGCCAGCAGCGAAGAACAGGGGGCCGGTGAAAAACTGTTTTTT
TRBJ2-7 NA NA TRBV7-2 CASSSVGGAREQYF TGTGCCAGCAGCTCCGTCGGCGGGGCCAGGGAGCAGTACTTC
TRBJ2-1 NA TRBD2 TRBV19 CASSTSGVAEQFF TGTGCCAGTAGTACTAGCGGGGTAGCTGAGCAGTTCTTC
TRBJ2-7 NA TRBD1 TRBV10-3 CAISEWDRGHEQYF TGTGCCATCAGTGAGTGGGACAGGGGCCACGAGCAGTACTTC
TRBJ1-3 NA NA TRBV21-1 CASSKGNRAIGGNTIYF TGTGCCAGCAGCAAGGGAAACAGGGCGATAGGGGGAAACACCATATATTTT